Following are 15 T cell receptor beta chains from one sample sequenced in a study of follicular helper T cells after annual influenza vaccination. TCRdb keeps only in-frame clones here, not all; method: immunoSEQ multiplex PCR. The data contain some 7,000 clones, 80% to 85% of them singletons. Time point denoted: 2015-2016 season, 7 days after influenza vaccination. This specimen consisted of CXCR5- memory CD4+ T cells sorted from blood, obtained 7 days after influenza vaccination. All receptors derive from an adult who received the influenza vaccine.

This clone was detected once. This rearrangement joins TRBV19 to TRBJ1-1; TRBD1 agrees at 7 bases. Germline V gives CDR1 LNHDA, CDR2 SQIVND (reference sequence). The J segment lost 6 bases and the V segment lost 10 bases, leaving 11 bases of the junction unmatched. This CDR3 has 13 amino acids. The CDR3 protein is CATYKQGTAEAFF. The CDR3 bases are TGTGCCACCTATAAACAGGGGACGGCTGAAGCTTTCTTT. The full variable domain, rest sourced from reference TRBV19 and TRBJ1-1, is DGGITQSPKYLFRKEGQNVTLSCEQNLNHDAMYWYRQDPGQGLRLIYYSQIVNDFQKGDIAEGYSVSREKKESFPLTVTSAQKNPTAFYLCATYKQGTAEAFFGQGTRLTVV.

The chain carries TRBV27 and TRBJ2-7; D not resolved. The CDR3 contains 13 residues. The V gene's germline CDR1 is MNHEY and CDR2 SMNVEV (reference sequence). V was clipped by 5 bases and J by 2 bases, with 10 bases between them. In DNA form, the CDR3 reads TGTGCCAGCAGTGTGGGTAGGACCTACGAGCAGTACTTC. It codes for CASSVGRTYEQYF.

V and J are TRBV6-6 and TRBJ2-5, with 9 bases lining up with TRBD2. The CDR3 is 15 amino acids. After removal of 0 bases from V and 4 bases from J, the junction contained 3 bases not matched to a gene. Germline CDR1 and CDR2: MNHNY and SVGAGI (reference sequence). This chain's CDR3 is CASSYSGLASETQYF. In DNA form, the CDR3 reads TGTGCCAGCAGTTACTCCGGACTAGCGTCAGAGACCCAGTACTTC.

This clone showed up just a few times. This chain links TRBV7-9 with TRBJ1-2, with D maybe TRBD1 (6 bases). CDR3 size: 14 residues. The germline V gene encodes CDR1 SEHNR and CDR2 FQNEAQ (reference sequence). The V gene lost 6 bases and the J gene lost 6 bases, with 17 bases spanning the gap. The CDR3 region is CASSSGVGANGYTF. Here the CDR3 DNA reads TGTGCCAGCAGTTCCGGAGTGGGGGCGAATGGCTACACCTTC.

CDR3 sequence: CASSERQGGGTGELFF. The CDR3 nucleotides are TGTGCCAGCAGTGAAAGGCAGGGCGGGGGCACCGGGGAGCTGTTTTTT. V is TRBV6-1 and J is TRBJ2-2, with 7 bases that match TRBD2. Per germline, CDR1 MNHNS and CDR2 SASEGT. V lost 2 bases to trimming and J lost 4 bases; unmatched junction nucleotides: 7. This CDR3 contains 16 residues.

The chain uses TRBV11-2 and TRBJ1-2; the match to TRBD1 covers 7 bases. CDR3 length equals 12 residues. Germline V gene data show CDR1 as SGHAT and CDR2 as FQNNGV. The V segment lost 4 bases and the J segment 7 bases; nucleotides outside the gene matches: 3. In DNA form, the CDR3 reads TGTGCCAGCAGCTCCGACAGGGCTGGCTACACCTTC. Translating it yields CASSSDRAGYTF.

The genes are TRBV28 and TRBJ1-5; D is undetermined. The CDR3 has 15 residues. From germline, CDR1 is MDHEN and CDR2 SYDVKM. Between the trimmed V and J ends, which lost 6 bases and 2 bases, there was a span of 14 bases. CDR3 amino acids: CASRPGSDGNQPQHF. The CDR3 DNA is TGTGCCAGCAGGCCCGGGAGTGATGGCAATCAGCCCCAGCATTTT. Variable domain in full (rest from reference TRBV28 and TRBJ1-5): DVKVTQSSRYLVKRTGEKVFLECVQDMDHENMFWYRQDPGLGLRLIYFSYDVKMKEKGDIPEGYSVSREKKERFSLILESASTNQTSMYLCASRPGSDGNQPQHFGDGTRLSIL.

Written as DNA, the CDR3 is TGTGCCAGCCAGCCGCAGGGGACAACCGGGGAGCTGTTTTTT. Translated: CASQPQGTTGELFF. This chain links TRBV2 with TRBJ2-2, with a weak D call TRBD1 (6 bases). The CDR3 contains 14 residues. Deletions cut 8 bases from V and 5 bases from J, with 15 bases between. Germline CDR1 SNHLY, CDR2 FYNNEI.

This chain links TRBV29-1 with TRBJ1-4; unclear D gene. V dropped 5 bases and J dropped 5 bases, with 18 bases sitting between them. Germline V lookup: CDR1 SQVTM, CDR2 ANQGSEA. The CDR3 sequence is 15 residues long. The CDR3, as DNA: TGCAGCGTTAAAAGCTTCGGGCAGAACAATGAAAAACTGTTTTTT. Amino acid sequence: CSVKSFGQNNEKLFF.

The rearrangement uses TRBV5-1 and TRBJ2-7; D is perhaps TRBD2 (7 bases). There are 13 residues in the CDR3. Trimming cost V 5 bases and J 6 bases, with 15 bases left between them. Germline V gene data show CDR1 as SGHRS and CDR2 as YFSETQ. Here the CDR3 reads CASRPQGGAEQYF. DNA for the CDR3: TGCGCCAGCAGGCCCCAAGGGGGGGCCGAGCAGTACTTC.

This clone has a single count. The CDR3 protein is CASLTSRDQETQYF. The CDR3 coding sequence is TGTGCCAGCTTGACAAGTCGGGACCAAGAGACCCAGTACTTC. The chain recombines TRBV28 with TRBJ2-5; the D is unclear. The CDR3 totals 14 residues. Germline loops: CDR1 MDHEN, CDR2 SYDVKM. V lost 8 bases and J lost 0, with 13 bases in between.

J is TRBJ1-2 and V is TRBV5-4, with 7 bases aligning to TRBD1. The junction had 1 base not matched to a gene; V was cut back by 0 bases and J by 8 bases. The CDR3 has 12 amino acids. CDR1 SGHNT and CDR2 YYREEE come from the germline V gene (reference sequence). This CDR3 is CASSLEGAGYTF. The CDR3 coding sequence is TGTGCCAGCAGCTTGGAGGGGGCCGGCTACACCTTC.

The chain couples TRBV9 to TRBJ1-2; 9 nucleotides align to TRBD1. In germline, CDR1 is SGDLS, CDR2 YYNGEE. This CDR3 is built from 17 residues. V dropped 3 bases and J dropped 8; count of bases not matched to a gene: 17. The CDR3 spells CASSGAGTGSDSAGYTF. For the CDR3, the DNA is TGTGCCAGCAGCGGGGCCGGGACAGGGTCTGATTCGGCGGGCTACACCTTC.

The chain combines TRBV18 with TRBJ2-3, with 9 bases that match TRBD2. Germline CDR1 and CDR2: KGHSH and LQKENI. The CDR3 has 17 amino acids. Trimming took 3 bases from V and 2 from J; bases not matched to a gene: 9. The CDR3 loop reads CASSPPGQRGATDTQYF. The CDR3, as DNA: TGTGCCAGCTCACCGCCGGGGCAGCGGGGGGCCACAGATACGCAGTATTTT.

This rearrangement joins TRBV6-5 to TRBJ2-2; D might be TRBD2 (6 bases). V lost 8 bases and J 3 bases, leaving 13 bases between the germline ends. Germline V gene data show CDR1 as MNHEY and CDR2 as SVGAGI. This CDR3 is 14 amino acids long. CDR3 DNA: TGTGCCAGCGGTGATGGGGACTACACCGGGGAGCTGTTTTTT. The encoded protein is CASGDGDYTGELFF.